A selection of T cell receptor beta chains follows, all from one sample in a study of blood T cell repertoires in COVID-19. Produced via immunoSEQ multiplex PCR; TCRdb's table is partial and in-frame only. The repertoire has 25,000 to 30,000 clones, roughly nine tenths of them found once; the top ten carry 9% to 10%. Sequenced sample: peripheral blood. Every receptor here comes from a human donor in a cohort sampled during active COVID-19. Both conserved end residues are part of each CDR3. The order of the fields is V gene, clone size, D gene, J gene, CDR3 DNA, CDR3 protein. D genes are given only for firm matches. The size field is filled for only some rows; it gives once, few, many or a size class.

>TRBV5-4|NA|TRBD2|TRBJ2-2
TGTGCCAGCAGCTCCGGGACTACTTTCTCGACCGGGGAGCTGTTTTTT
CASSSGTTFSTGELFF
>TRBV4-3|NA|NA|TRBJ2-1
TGCGCCAGCAGCCAGGCCGCCCCCGGGACTTCTCGCTGGAAGCAGTTCTTC
CASSQAAPGTSRWKQFF
>TRBV6-5|NA|NA|TRBJ2-1
TGTGCCAGCAGCCTTAACTCCTACAATGAGCAGTTCTTC
CASSLNSYNEQFF
>TRBV7-3|NA|NA|TRBJ2-2
TGTGCCAGCAGCCCCGGCGGGGAGCTGTTTTTT
CASSPGGELFF
>TRBV5-1|once|TRBD2|TRBJ2-2
TGCGCCAGCAGCTCGCCACCGGGGACTAGCGGGGGAGGCGGGGAGCTGTTTTTT
CASSSPPGTSGGGGELFF
>TRBV14|NA|NA|TRBJ2-3
TGTGCCAGCAGCCCGTCAGGGGCCCGAACAGATACGCAGTATTTT
CASSPSGARTDTQYF
>TRBV19|once|TRBD1|TRBJ1-5
TGTGCCAGTAGTAGGGGACAGGGGGTAGGAATTGAGCCCCAGCATTTT
CASSRGQGVGIEPQHF
>TRBV10-3|NA|TRBD2|TRBJ2-1
TGTGCCATCAGGAAGGAAGCGGGGGGTTCCTACAATGAGCAGTTCTTC
CAIRKEAGGSYNEQFF
>TRBV27|NA|TRBD1|TRBJ1-2
TGTGCCAGCAGTTTCGGGACAGGGGGCTTGGACGGCTACACCTTC
CASSFGTGGLDGYTF
>TRBV6-6|once|TRBD1|TRBJ2-7
TGTGCCAGCTCTGCAGGGGGAATCTACGAGCAGTACTTC
CASSAGGIYEQYF
>TRBV11-2|NA|NA|TRBJ2-1
TGTGCCAGCAGCGGAGACCGGCCTGAGCAGTTCTTC
CASSGDRPEQFF
>TRBV7-8|NA|NA|TRBJ2-2
TGTGCCAGCAGCTTAGGTCTCGCGAACACCGGGGAGCTGTTTTTT
CASSLGLANTGELFF
>TRBV3-1/TRBV3-2|NA|TRBD1|TRBJ1-4
TGTGCCAGCAGCCCCCCGAGGACAGGGATTGAAAAACTGTTTTTT
CASSPPRTGIEKLFF
>TRBV21-1|NA|NA|TRBJ2-3
TGTGCCAGCAGCAAAAAAGGGACGGCGGGGGGGCCGCTGGTAAGCTACACAGATACGCAGTATTTT
CASSKKGTAGGPLVSYTDTQYF
>TRBV9|few|TRBD1|TRBJ2-7
TGTGCCAGCAGCACCACAGGGGGCTTAGACGAGCAGTACTTC
CASSTTGGLDEQYF
>TRBV14|NA|NA|TRBJ1-2
TGTGCCAGCAGCCAAGATAATCGGTATGGCTACACCTTC
CASSQDNRYGYTF
>TRBV5-5|NA|NA|TRBJ2-1
TGTGCCAGCAGCCCAATAGGGGCGAACAATGAGCAGTTCTTC
CASSPIGANNEQFF
>TRBV5-1|once|TRBD2|TRBJ2-7
TGCGCCAGCAGCTCAACTAGCGGGGGGGTCTACGAGCAGTACTTC
CASSSTSGGVYEQYF
>TRBV30|few|NA|TRBJ1-6
TGTGCCGGTCACCTTGGCGGCTCACCCCTCCACTTT
CAGHLGGSPLHF
>TRBV4-1|NA|TRBD2|TRBJ2-2
TGCGCCAGCAGCCCCCGGGGCAGCGGGGGGGCCGCCGGGGAGCTGTTTTTT
CASSPRGSGGAAGELFF
>TRBV4-2|NA|NA|TRBJ1-3
TGTGCCAGCAGCCAAGAGGTCCAGGGGACTACGAGCTCTGGAAACACCATATATTTT
CASSQEVQGTTSSGNTIYF
>TRBV19|NA|TRBD1|TRBJ2-7
TGTGCCAGTAGTCGGACAGGGGTCCGCGAGCAGTACTTC
CASSRTGVREQYF
>TRBV5-4|NA|TRBD1|TRBJ2-3
TGTGCCAGCAGCCTCCGACAGGGGGGTACAGATACGCAGTATTTT
CASSLRQGGTDTQYF
>TRBV5-1|NA|NA|TRBJ2-7
TGCGCCAGCAGCTTAGGGGCAGAGCGAGTCTACGAGCAGTACTTC
CASSLGAERVYEQYF
>TRBV10-1|NA|NA|TRBJ2-2
TGCGCCAGCAGTTTGTATTTTAACACCGGGGAGCTGTTTTTT
CASSLYFNTGELFF
>TRBV6-5|NA|NA|TRBJ2-3
TGTGCCAGCAGTAACCAGGGTCCCCCAGATACGCAGTATTTT
CASSNQGPPDTQYF
>TRBV10-1|once|NA|TRBJ2-5
TGCGCCAGCAGTATCTCGGGGACCCAGTACTTC
CASSISGTQYF
>TRBV19|NA|NA|TRBJ1-1
TGTGCCAGTAGTATCCAAACAGTGAACACTGAAGCTTTCTTT
CASSIQTVNTEAFF
>TRBV4-2|NA|NA|TRBJ1-1
TGTGCCAGCAGCCCGAGCTTATTAGCCGACACTGAAGCTTTCTTT
CASSPSLLADTEAFF
>TRBV10-3|NA|TRBD1|TRBJ2-1
TGTGCCATCAGTGAGGGACCCGGGACAGGGGGCTACAATGAGCAGTTCTTC
CAISEGPGTGGYNEQFF
>TRBV23-1|NA|NA|TRBJ1-6
TGCGCCAGCATGAACTCTGGCTCCTATAATTCACCCCTCCACTTT
CASMNSGSYNSPLHF
>TRBV9|once|TRBD1|TRBJ2-5
TGTGCCAGCAGCCCTCGACAGGGGGCTCTCCAAGAGACCCAGTACTTC
CASSPRQGALQETQYF
>TRBV3-1/TRBV3-2|NA|TRBD2|TRBJ2-7
TGTGCCAGCAGCCAAGGGGGGGGCTACGAGCAGTACTTC
CASSQGGGYEQYF
>TRBV19|NA|NA|TRBJ2-4
TGTGCCAGTAGTATCGCTCAACAACGGTCAGGGGTTTCAAAAAACATTCAGTACTTC
CASSIAQQRSGVSKNIQYF
>TRBV4-3|NA|TRBD2|TRBJ2-1
TGCGCCAGCAGCCATCAGAACGTTGCGGGGGGGCAGGGCAATGAGCAGTTCTTC
CASSHQNVAGGQGNEQFF
>TRBV10-2|NA|NA|TRBJ2-7
TGCGCCAGCAGTGGGGTTCGGGTGGAAGCTTCCTACGAGCAGTACTTC
CASSGVRVEASYEQYF
>TRBV29-1|NA|NA|TRBJ2-5
TGCAGCGTGGTGCGAGAGACCCAGTACTTC
CSVVRETQYF
>TRBV6-6|few|TRBD1|TRBJ1-4
TGTGCCAGCAGTTTTGGACAGGGACTAGAAAAACTGTTTTTT
CASSFGQGLEKLFF
>TRBV15|NA|NA|TRBJ2-2
TGTGCCACCAGCAGAGAACAGACCTTACGAGGGGAGCTGTTTTTT
CATSREQTLRGELFF
>TRBV2|NA|TRBD1|TRBJ2-7
TGTGCCAGCAAGGGGACAGGGGCCCACTACGAGCAGTACTTC
CASKGTGAHYEQYF
>TRBV19|NA|NA|TRBJ1-1
TGTGCCAGTAGCTGGGGCGGCGGGAACACTGAAGCTTTCTTT
CASSWGGGNTEAFF
>TRBV9|NA|NA|TRBJ2-3
TGTGCCAGCAGCGCCCCCTTAGGGGGGGGTCTCTTAAGCACAGATACGCAGTATTTT
CASSAPLGGGLLSTDTQYF
>TRBV6-2/TRBV6-3|few|NA|TRBJ2-7
TGTGCCAGCAGTCTCGGGGTGTGGGAGCAGTACTTC
CASSLGVWEQYF
>TRBV28|NA|TRBD1|TRBJ1-2
TGTGCCAGCAGTATCTGGACAGGCGGGGGGGGTGGCTACACCTTC
CASSIWTGGGGGYTF
>TRBV27|NA|TRBD1|TRBJ1-1
TGTGCCAGCACCCTGACAGGGGCGGGCACTGAAGCTTTCTTT
CASTLTGAGTEAFF
>TRBV6-1|NA|TRBD1|TRBJ2-3
TGTGCCAGCAGTGAAGCGGGCTCGGGGACAGGGGAAAGAGATACGCAGTATTTT
CASSEAGSGTGERDTQYF
>TRBV2|once|TRBD2|TRBJ2-2
TGTGGGAGGGAGGGGACGAACACCGGGGAGCTGTTTTTT
CGREGTNTGELFF
>TRBV2|NA|TRBD2|TRBJ2-7
TGTGCCATCCAGCGGGGGGCCAAAATAAACGAGCAGTACTTC
CAIQRGAKINEQYF
>TRBV28|NA|NA|TRBJ2-5
TGTGCCAGCAGTTTTCGCGGAGGACAAGAGACCCAGTACTTC
CASSFRGGQETQYF
>TRBV5-1|NA|NA|TRBJ2-4
TGCGCCAGCAGCCCCTGGAGGGACAAAAACATTCAGTACTTC
CASSPWRDKNIQYF
>TRBV7-2|NA|TRBD1|TRBJ1-5
TGTGCCAGCAGCAGCGACAGGGCTTGCCATCAGCCCCAGCATTTT
CASSSDRACHQPQHF
>TRBV4-3|NA|NA|TRBJ2-2
TGCGCCAGCAGCCAAGATCCCCCAGACTCGTTCGCGAACACCGGGGAGCTGTTTTTT
CASSQDPPDSFANTGELFF
>TRBV14|NA|TRBD2|TRBJ2-7
TGTGCCAGCAGCCGGGGGGGCGAGCAGTACTTC
CASSRGGEQYF